This TCR beta chain was sequenced in a study of blood T cell repertoires in COVID-19. Original handling: Quantification of nucleated cells was approximated via reference gene primer amplification. TCRdb's table, derived via immunoSEQ multiplex PCR, lists solely in-frame clones and lacks some. The DNA gave D and trimming, while V, J and clone size come from that table. This sample has roughly 360,000 clones, with around 87% found just once. With 0 bases clipped from V and 3 bases from J, the junction kept 9 bases outside the gene matches. The CDR3 loop spans 16 amino acids. Germline CDR1 and CDR2: SGDLS and YYNGEE. The study recruited people aged roughly 18 to 100 years across roughly 23 US areas. What the recovered Cohort 3 donors had was two negative PCRs, clearance, or symptom resolution.

J is TRBJ2-7 and V is TRBV9; 7 bases map to TRBD1. This sequence was found in a man aged 25-45 years who had recovered from COVID-19. Input material: PBMCs or T cells enriched from blood (not recorded which). CDR3 DNA: TGTGCCAGCAGCGTAGGAGGACAGGCGAAAATCTACGAGCAGTACTTC. Residues: CASSVGGQAKIYEQYF. Combining the CDR3 with reference TRBV9 and TRBJ2-7 gives the whole variable domain DSGVTQTPKHLITATGQRVTLRCSPRSGDLSVYWYQQSLDQGLQFLIQYYNGEERAKGNILERFSAQQFPDLHSELNLSSLELGDSALYFCASSVGGQAKIYEQYFGPGTRLTVT.